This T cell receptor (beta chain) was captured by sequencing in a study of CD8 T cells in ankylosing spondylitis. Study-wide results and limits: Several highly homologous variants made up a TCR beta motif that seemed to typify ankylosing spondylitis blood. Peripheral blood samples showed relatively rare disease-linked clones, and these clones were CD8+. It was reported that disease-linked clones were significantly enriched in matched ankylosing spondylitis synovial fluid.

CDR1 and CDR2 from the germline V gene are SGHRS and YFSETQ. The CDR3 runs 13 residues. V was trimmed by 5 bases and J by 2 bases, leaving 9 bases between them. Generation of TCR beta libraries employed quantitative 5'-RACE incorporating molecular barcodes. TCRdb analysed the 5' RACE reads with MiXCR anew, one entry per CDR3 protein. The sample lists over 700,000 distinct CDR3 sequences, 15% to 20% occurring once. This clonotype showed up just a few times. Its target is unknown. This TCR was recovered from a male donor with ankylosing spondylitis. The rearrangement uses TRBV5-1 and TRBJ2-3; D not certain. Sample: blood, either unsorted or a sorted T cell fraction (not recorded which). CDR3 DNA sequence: TGCGCCAGCAGTTGGGCTGCCACAGATACGCAGTATTTT. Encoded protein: CASSWAATDTQYF.